Each of the 32 T cell receptor beta chains below was sequenced from the same sample in a study of shared clonotypes between healthy human individuals. Data came from immunoSEQ multiplex PCR; TCRdb stores just in-frame clones and leaves some out. The data hold around 440,000 clones, with 75% to 80% observed a single time. The sample comprised PBMCs. Source of these receptors: a middle-aged woman in good health. Some clones in this sample may be carry-over from other donors' samples.

The J gene is TRBJ2-7, the V gene TRBV5-1; TRBD1 or TRBD2 may be the D gene (6 bases each). The germline V and J ends were trimmed by 4 bases and 2 bases, with 16 bases remaining between them. CDR1 is SGHRS, CDR2 YFSETQ, per germline. The CDR3 is 15 residues long. The CDR3 sequence is CASSRDGGQTYEQYF. For the CDR3, the DNA is TGCGCCAGCAGCCGGGATGGGGGGCAAACCTACGAGCAGTACTTC. The whole variable domain, remainder taken from reference TRBV5-1 and TRBJ2-7, is KAGVTQTPRYLIKTRGQQVTLSCSPISGHRSVSWYQQTPGQGLQFLFEYFSETQRNKGNFPGRFSGRQFSNSRSEMNVSTLELGDSALYLCASSRDGGQTYEQYFGPGTRLTVT.

The genes are TRBV19 and TRBJ2-7; D unclear. The CDR3 totals 14 residues. V was pared by 6 bases and J by 1 base, with 13 bases between. Germline V lookup: CDR1 LNHDA, CDR2 SQIVND (reference sequence). The CDR3 region is CASRQQASSYEQYF. In DNA, the CDR3 is TGTGCCAGTAGACAGCAGGCTTCTTCCTACGAGCAGTACTTC.

The chain combines TRBV28 with TRBJ2-1, with 8 bases that match TRBD2. This CDR3 has 15 amino acids. Germline CDR1 and CDR2: MDHEN and SYDVKM. J lost 8 bases, V lost 4 bases, and 10 bases had no gene match. CDR3 DNA: TGTGCCAGCAGTTCCTCTAGCGGGTTGCGAGATGAGCAGTTCTTC. This codes for CASSSSSGLRDEQFF.

V gene TRBV7-2 combines with J gene TRBJ1-5; TRBD1 might be the D (5 bases). Germline CDR1 and CDR2: SGHTA and FQGNSA. V was shortened by 2 bases and J by 0 bases, with 11 bases between the two germline ends. The CDR3 runs 16 residues. CDR3 loop: CASSLSAGFSNQPQHF. The CDR3 DNA reads as TGTGCCAGCAGCTTAAGTGCAGGGTTTAGCAATCAGCCCCAGCATTTT.

The chain uses TRBV6-5 and TRBJ1-2; possibly TRBD1 for D (5 bases). Deletions cut 4 bases from V and 6 bases from J, with 12 bases between. The germline V gene has CDR1 MNHEY and CDR2 SVGAGI. CDR3 length: 13 amino acids. The CDR3 here is CASSWDLTDGYTF. CDR3 DNA sequence: TGTGCCAGCAGTTGGGACCTGACGGATGGCTACACCTTC.

In nucleotides, the CDR3 is TGTGCCAGCAGTTCACCGGACCTAGCGGGAGGAAACAATGAGCAGTTCTTC. This encodes CASSSPDLAGGNNEQFF. The chain combines TRBV28 with TRBJ2-1, with TRBD2 matching 11 bases. The germline V gene encodes CDR1 MDHEN and CDR2 SYDVKM. V shed 4 bases, J shed 5 bases, and the junction held 10 bases outside the gene matches. The CDR3 extends over 17 amino acids.

The V gene is TRBV18, the J gene TRBJ1-2, with 10 bases identical to TRBD1. In germline, CDR1 is KGHSH, CDR2 LQKENI. The CDR3 spans 15 residues. The junction had 7 bases not matched to a gene; V was cut back by 5 bases and J by 4 bases. The DNA of the CDR3 is TGTGCCAGCTCAGACCGGGACAGGGGTTCCTATGGCTACACCTTC. It encodes CASSDRDRGSYGYTF.

This chain links TRBV7-8 with TRBJ2-1; D gene ambiguous. V was clipped by 1 base and J by 8 bases, with 6 bases between them. The length of the CDR3 is 12 residues. The germline V gene encodes CDR1 SGHVS and CDR2 FQNEAQ. The CDR3 is CASSLGQYEQFF. The CDR3 DNA sequence: TGTGCCAGCAGCTTAGGGCAGTATGAGCAGTTCTTC. Filled out from reference TRBV7-8 and TRBJ2-1, the complete variable domain reads GAGVSQSPRYKVAKRGQDVALRCDPISGHVSLFWYQQALGQGPEFLTYFQNEAQLDKSGLPSDRFFAERPEGSVSTLKIQRTQQEDSAVYLCASSLGQYEQFFGPGTRLTVL.

Comment on this clone: This clone may be a read error of a much larger clone one base away. The V call is TRBV7-2, the J call TRBJ1-1; 7 bases fit TRBD1. The CDR3 consists of 16 residues. Germline V gene lookup returns CDR1 SGHTA and CDR2 FQGNSA. The CDR3 protein is CASSSSRGRGDTETFF. The CDR3 DNA reads as TGTGCCAGCAGCTCCAGTAGGGGCAGGGGGGACACTGAAACTTTCTTT. The entire variable domain, with the rest obtained from reference TRBV7-2 and TRBJ1-1, is as follows: GAGVSQSPSNKVTEKGKDVELRCDPISGHTALYWYRQSLGQGLEFLIYFQGNSAPDKSGLPSDRFSAERTGGSVSTLTIQRTQQEDSAVYLCASSSSRGRGDTETFFGQGTRLTVV.

This clone has only one observation. The chain recombines TRBV9 with TRBJ2-3; D is perhaps TRBD1 or TRBD2 (6 bases each). V lost 0 bases and J 10 bases, leaving 15 bases between the germline ends. This CDR3 is built from 14 residues. Germline assignment: CDR1 SGDLS and CDR2 YYNGEE. The CDR3 bases are TGTGCCAGCAGCGTAGACAGGGCCGAGCGGGCGCAGTATTTT. Translating gives CASSVDRAERAQYF.

V is TRBV28 and J is TRBJ2-7; TRBD2 might be the D (6 bases). CDR1 and CDR2 from the germline V gene are MDHEN and SYDVKM. The CDR3 runs 16 residues. V lost 4 bases and J 3 bases, leaving 19 bases between the germline ends. The CDR3 bases are TGTGCCAGCAGTTCCCCAAGAGGGGAGGCTCACTACGAGCAGTACTTC. Residues: CASSSPRGEAHYEQYF.

Notes on this clone: A far larger clone is one nucleotide away, so this likely arose from a read error. The chain recombines TRBV5-6 with TRBJ2-1; TRBD2 matches 11 bases. With 5 bases clipped from V and 5 bases from J, the junction kept 6 bases outside the gene matches. The CDR3 loop spans 15 amino acids. CDR1 and CDR2 from the germline V gene are SGHDT and YYEEEE. For the CDR3, the DNA is TGTGCCAGCAGTCTTAGCGGGAGGGCCGACAATGAGCAGTTCTTC. It encodes CASSLSGRADNEQFF.

The rearrangement uses TRBV10-1 and TRBJ2-1, with TRBD2 matching over 12 bases. Germline V gene data show CDR1 as WNHNN and CDR2 as SYGVQD (reference sequence). This CDR3 is 18 amino acids long. Losses at the gene ends were 6 bases for V and 2 bases for J; bases not matched to a gene: 11. DNA of the CDR3: TGCGCCAGCAGCCACACTTCTAGCGGGAGGGATCCCTACAATGAGCAGTTCTTC. This gives the protein CASSHTSSGRDPYNEQFF.

J is TRBJ2-5 and V is TRBV30; unclear D gene. V gave up 5 bases and J gave up 2 bases, with 3 bases separating them. The length of the CDR3 is 10 residues. Germline CDR1 reads GTSNPN; CDR2 reads SVGIG (reference sequence). This chain's CDR3 is CAWGQETQYF. CDR3 coding DNA: TGTGCCTGGGGTCAAGAGACCCAGTACTTC.

This clone has a count of ten or more. V and J are TRBV27 and TRBJ2-2; 15 nucleotides agree with TRBD2. Germline V gene lookup returns CDR1 MNHEY and CDR2 SMNVEV (reference sequence). V was clipped by 8 bases and J by 3 bases; unmatched bases: 7. The CDR3 extends over 17 amino acids. CDR3 nucleotide sequence: TGTGCCAGCGGCGGGACTAGCGGGAGGTCGGACACCGGGGAGCTGTTTTTT. The encoded protein is CASGGTSGRSDTGELFF.

The rearrangement links TRBV6-1 to TRBJ2-1; perhaps TRBD1 as D (5 bases). CDR3 size: 14 residues. Trimming stripped 4 bases from V and 9 bases from J, with 16 bases between. Germline assignment: CDR1 MNHNS and CDR2 SASEGT. CDR3 amino acids: CASSVLLTVPEQFF. The CDR3 nucleotides read TGTGCCAGCAGTGTCCTTTTGACAGTCCCTGAGCAGTTCTTC.

Details on this clone: A much larger clone differs from this one at a single base, so this may be a read error. This chain uses TRBV7-2 with TRBJ2-1, with a weak D call TRBD1 (6 bases). The CDR3 has 16 residues. Germline lookup yields CDR1 SGHTA and CDR2 FQGNSA. The CDR3 spells CASSSNRAGDYNGQFF. CDR3 sequence (DNA): TGTGCCAGCAGCTCCAACAGGGCAGGGGATTACAATGGGCAGTTCTTC.

J is TRBJ2-2 and V is TRBV5-1; 8 bases map to TRBD1. V lost 0 bases to trimming and J lost 4 bases; unmatched junction nucleotides: 8. Germline V gene sequence: CDR1 SGHRS, CDR2 YFSETQ. The CDR3 is 17 residues long. The CDR3, as DNA: TGCGCCAGCAGCTTGGGCCCAGGGGGCCCTCTCACCGGGGAGCTGTTTTTT. Its translation: CASSLGPGGPLTGELFF. Drawing the rest from reference TRBV5-1 and TRBJ2-2, the complete variable domain is KAGVTQTPRYLIKTRGQQVTLSCSPISGHRSVSWYQQTPGQGLQFLFEYFSETQRNKGNFPGRFSGRQFSNSRSEMNVSTLELGDSALYLCASSLGPGGPLTGELFFGEGSRLTVL.

The chain links TRBV7-2 to TRBJ2-1, with a tentative D call TRBD2 (6 bases). The CDR3 loop spans 15 amino acids. The germline CDR1 and CDR2 sequences are SGHTA and FQGNSA. Trimming left V 5 bases short and J 1 base short, with 12 bases between. CDR3 nucleotides: TGTGCCAGCAGCCCTACGACTAGATCCTACAATGAGCAGTTCTTC. It translates to CASSPTTRSYNEQFF.

The chain uses TRBV4-2 and TRBJ2-7; 9 bases are a match to TRBD1. The ends lost 4 bases at V and 2 bases at J; junction bases unmatched: 6. The V gene's germline CDR1 is LGHNA and CDR2 YNFKEQ. This CDR3 contains 15 residues. CDR3 bases: TGTGCCAGCAGCCCTTTGGGGGACAGGGCCTACGAGCAGTACTTC. The encoded protein is CASSPLGDRAYEQYF.

The V and J genes are TRBV2 and TRBJ2-7, with D perhaps matching TRBD2 (5 bases). CDR1 SNHLY and CDR2 FYNNEI come from the germline V gene. This CDR3 spans 15 amino acids. V shed 8 bases and J shed 2 bases, with 19 bases lying between them. The CDR3 DNA reads TGTGCCAGCCTTGCTGAGGCTAGCCCAACCTACGAGCAGTACTTC. Protein sequence: CASLAEASPTYEQYF.

The chain employs TRBV15 and TRBJ2-3; 8 nucleotides align to TRBD2. Germline V CDR1 and CDR2: LNHNV, YYDKDF (reference sequence). V dropped 3 bases and J dropped 2; count of bases not matched to a gene: 4. This CDR3 has 15 residues. CDR3 sequence reads: CATSSRTSPTDTQYF. As DNA, the CDR3 is TGTGCCACCAGCAGTAGGACTAGCCCCACAGATACGCAGTATTTT.

On this clone: A far more abundant clone sits one base away, making this likely a read error. The chain uses TRBV30 and TRBJ1-4; TRBD1 agrees at 8 bases. The CDR3 has 15 residues. The germline gives CDR1 GTSNPN, CDR2 SVGIG (reference sequence). Trimming removed 0 bases from V and 7 bases from J; junction bases left unmatched: 7. CDR3 sequence: CAWSVGQGCGEKLFF. The CDR3 DNA follows: TGTGCCTGGAGTGTAGGACAGGGTTGTGGTGAAAAACTGTTTTTT.

Concerning this clone: A far bigger clonotype differs at one base, so this is likely a read error. Distinct nucleotide sequences in the sample also encode this CDR3. The chain is built from TRBV5-5 and TRBJ2-1, with D possibly being TRBD2 (5 bases). CDR3 length equals 15 residues. V lost 2 bases and J lost 2, with 11 bases in between. In germline, CDR1 is SGHKS, CDR2 YYEKEE (reference sequence). In DNA, the CDR3 is TGTGCCAGCAGCTTAGTTCCGGAGGCCTACAATGAGCAGTTCTTC. Translation: CASSLVPEAYNEQFF. The full variable domain, with the rest looked up from reference TRBV5-5 and TRBJ2-1, is DAGVTQSPTHLIKTRGQQVTLRCSPISGHKSVSWYQQVLGQGPQFIFQYYEKEERGRGNFPDRFSARQFPNYSSELNVNALLLGDSALYLCASSLVPEAYNEQFFGPGTRLTVL.

The rearrangement joins TRBV25-1 to TRBJ2-1, with D perhaps assigned TRBD1 or TRBD2 (6 bases each). Germline assignment: CDR1 MGHDK and CDR2 SYGVNS. With 6 bases removed from V and 7 bases from J, the gap between germline ends came to 16 bases. CDR3 size: 14 residues. CDR3 coding DNA: TGTGCCAGCAGAGGGTGGGGGGCAAGTAATGAGCAGTTCTTC. It codes for CASRGWGASNEQFF.

As regards this clone: This specimen includes other DNA sequences encoding the same CDR3. The V gene is TRBV14, the J gene TRBJ1-2; maybe TRBD1 (5 bases). With 4 bases removed from V and 5 bases from J, the gap between germline ends came to 8 bases. Germline V gene lookup returns CDR1 SGHDN and CDR2 FVKESK. This CDR3 region has 12 residues. The CDR3 DNA follows: TGTGCCAGCAGCCGGCAGGGATATGGCTACACCTTC. Translating it yields CASSRQGYGYTF.

The V call is TRBV9, the J call TRBJ1-2; D unresolved. Germline assignment: CDR1 SGDLS and CDR2 YYNGEE. There are 14 residues in the CDR3. V was trimmed by 4 bases and J by 4 bases, leaving 14 bases between them. CDR3 residues: CASSPSLGGYGYTF. The CDR3 region has the DNA TGTGCCAGCAGCCCTTCTTTAGGAGGCTATGGCTACACCTTC. The full variable domain, its missing parts supplied by reference TRBV9 and TRBJ1-2, is DSGVTQTPKHLITATGQRVTLRCSPRSGDLSVYWYQQSLDQGLQFLIQYYNGEERAKGNILERFSAQQFPDLHSELNLSSLELGDSALYFCASSPSLGGYGYTFGSGTRLTVV.

The chain joins TRBV5-4 to TRBJ1-4, with D uncertain. V lost 4 bases and J 4 bases, leaving 11 bases between the germline ends. The germline V gene has CDR1 SGHNT and CDR2 YYREEE (reference sequence). This CDR3 spans 14 amino acids. The CDR3 bases are TGTGCCAGCAGCCCGGAGGGAGATAATGAAAAACTGTTTTTT. This gives the protein CASSPEGDNEKLFF.

The gene calls are TRBV5-1 and TRBJ1-1, with D possibly TRBD1 on 5 matching bases. Trimming shortened V by 4 bases and J by 1 base, and 17 bases separated the two germline ends. CDR3 length: 16 residues. Per germline, CDR1 SGHRS and CDR2 YFSETQ. CDR3 sequence: CASSANPGMGNTEAFF. DNA of the CDR3: TGCGCCAGCAGCGCAAATCCAGGGATGGGGAACACTGAAGCTTTCTTT.

The chain uses TRBV14 and TRBJ2-3, with TRBD2 matching 10 bases. V shed 8 bases and J 4 bases; nucleotides not matched to a gene: 9. The CDR3 runs to 15 residues. CDR1 and CDR2 from the germline V gene are SGHDN and FVKESK. CDR3 nucleotide sequence: TGTGCCAGCGCAGCAACTAGCGGGGTATCAGATACGCAGTATTTT. Encoded protein: CASAATSGVSDTQYF.

V usage is TRBV7-9 and J usage is TRBJ2-5; D might be TRBD1 (5 bases). Trimming stripped 5 bases from V and 4 bases from J, with 11 bases between. CDR1 SEHNR and CDR2 FQNEAQ come from the germline V gene (reference sequence). The CDR3 has 13 amino acids. Here the CDR3 reads CASSAQGRETQYF. The CDR3 region has the DNA TGTGCCAGCAGCGCCCAGGGTAGAGAGACCCAGTACTTC. Variable domain in full (rest from reference TRBV7-9 and TRBJ2-5): DTGVSQNPRHKITKRGQNVTFRCDPISEHNRLYWYRQTLGQGPEFLTYFQNEAQLEKSRLLSDRFSAERPKGSFSTLEIQRTEQGDSAMYLCASSAQGRETQYFGPGTRLLVL.

The V and J genes are TRBV9 and TRBJ2-2; 7 bases map to TRBD2. After removal of 1 base from V and 1 base from J, the junction contained 4 bases not matched to a gene. The germline V gene encodes CDR1 SGDLS and CDR2 YYNGEE. The CDR3 contains 16 residues. CDR3 DNA sequence: TGTGCCAGCAGCGTACTGGGAGGGAGGAACACCGGGGAGCTGTTTTTT. It yields the protein CASSVLGGRNTGELFF.